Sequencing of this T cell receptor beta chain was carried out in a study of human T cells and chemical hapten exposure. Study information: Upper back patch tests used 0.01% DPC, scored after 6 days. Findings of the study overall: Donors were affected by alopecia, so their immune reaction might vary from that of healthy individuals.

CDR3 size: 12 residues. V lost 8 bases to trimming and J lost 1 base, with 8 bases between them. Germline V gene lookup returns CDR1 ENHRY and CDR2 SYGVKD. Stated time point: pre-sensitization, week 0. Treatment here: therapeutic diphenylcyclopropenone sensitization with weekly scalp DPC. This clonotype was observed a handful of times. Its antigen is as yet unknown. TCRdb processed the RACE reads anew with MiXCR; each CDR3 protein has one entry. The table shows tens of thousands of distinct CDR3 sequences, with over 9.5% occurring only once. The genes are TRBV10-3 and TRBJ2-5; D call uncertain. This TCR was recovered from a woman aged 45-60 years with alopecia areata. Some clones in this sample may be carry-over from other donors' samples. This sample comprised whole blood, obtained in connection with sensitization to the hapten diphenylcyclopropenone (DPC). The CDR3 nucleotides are TGTGCCATCGGCGCGTTCCAAGAGACCCAGTACTTC. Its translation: CAIGAFQETQYF.